This T cell receptor beta chain was sequenced in a study of blood T cell repertoires in COVID-19 (dated by TCRdb to 2018 to 2021). Looking at the study overall: Samples from collaborators originated in the United States, Italy and Spain and spanned both the acute and convalescent phases of COVID-19. The prospective study material was composed of cDNA or gDNA derived from T cells, B-cell-depleted T cells, or PBMCs. The dataset comprised deeply sampled blood TCRbeta repertoires from subjects exposed to, actively infected with, or recovered from COVID-19. The repertoires were released in a freely available public database meant as a resource for research on the immune response to SARS-CoV-2. The samples were drawn from two sources: the first 160 participants of the ongoing ImmuneRACE study, and fewer than 1,500 subjects contributed by 6 global collaborators. The sample metadata nearly always contained a de-identified subject ID, COVID-19 status, age in years and sex. Where available, HLA class I and class II types were obtained from metadata supplied by the sample provider rather than from assay-based typing.

Trimming takes 6 bases off V and 4 bases off J; junction bases not matched to a gene: 7. CDR1 and CDR2 are drawn from the germline V gene: KGHDR, SFDVKD. The CDR3 numbers 14 residues from cysteine through phenylalanine. The sequence is cut down to CDR3 DNA, 42 bases in frame from base 1. Whole blood was collected in K2EDTA tubes by collaborating institutions according to the institutions' own protocols. For TCRbeta analysis, collaborators shipped samples in one of three forms: frozen whole blood, isolated PBMCs, or DNA extracted from either of those sample types. As to this clone: It lacks a known antigen. Base qualities were left out, and no much larger clone turns up one base away.

The research as a whole found: The amount of clinical and demographic metadata varied by source and participant and was provided uncurated.

TCRbeta CDR3 regions were amplified from genomic DNA by means of the immunoSEQ Assay, a bias-controlled multiplex PCR. In the authors' own workflow: Nucleated cell counts per sample were estimated from amplification of reference gene primers within the assay. To quantify the absolute abundance of each unique TCRbeta CDR3 rearrangement, sequence reads were collapsed and filtered. For each sample, productive Simpson clonality was calculated as the square root of Simpson's diversity index over productive rearrangements. Imported from immuneACCESS, the table was reduced by TCRdb to in-frame sequences with V and J called. These copies leave out some clones; in studies compared against another copy, an unresolved V gene accounts for under half, and the cause of the remainder is not known. For V, J and clone size, that table is used; D and trimming come from the DNA. Within this sample are 300,000 to 400,000 clones, with 85% of them counted one time only. Of the sample, just over 7% falls within the top ten clones.

The sequenced sample consisted of peripheral blood. The chain is assembled from TRBV24-1 and TRBJ1-2, with 7 junctional bases fitting TRBD1. This TCR was sampled from a human donor in a cohort sampled during active COVID-19. The DNA sequence follows: TGTGCCACCAGTTGGGACAGAACCATCTATGGCTACACCTTC. Its product reads: CATSWDRTIYGYTF.